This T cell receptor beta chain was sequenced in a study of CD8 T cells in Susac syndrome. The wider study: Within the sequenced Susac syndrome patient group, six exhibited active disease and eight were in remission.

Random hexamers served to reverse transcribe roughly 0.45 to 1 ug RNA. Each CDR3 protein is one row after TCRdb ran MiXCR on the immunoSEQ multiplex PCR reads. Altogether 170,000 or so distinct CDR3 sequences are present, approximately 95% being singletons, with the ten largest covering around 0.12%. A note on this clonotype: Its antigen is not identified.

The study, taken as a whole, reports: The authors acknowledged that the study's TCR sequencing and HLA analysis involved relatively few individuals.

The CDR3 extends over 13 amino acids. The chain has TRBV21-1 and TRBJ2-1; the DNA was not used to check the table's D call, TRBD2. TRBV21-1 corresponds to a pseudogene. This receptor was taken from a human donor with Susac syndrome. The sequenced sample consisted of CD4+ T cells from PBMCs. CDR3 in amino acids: CASSGTIANEQFF. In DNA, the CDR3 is TGTGCCAGCAGCGGGACTATCGCCAATGAGCAGTTCTTC.